The text below deals with one TCR beta chain. Its antigen is as yet unknown. CDR1 SGDLS and CDR2 YYNGEE come from the germline V gene. Germline trimming cut 2 bases from V and 8 bases from J; bases unmatched to any gene: 4. The CDR3 is made up of 14 amino acids. The sample comes from a study of long-term antiretroviral therapy in people with HIV. With survey level as its setting, the immunoSEQ assay was v3.0. The table came from immunoSEQ multiplex PCR; TCRdb's copy has only in-frame clones and leaves some out. The sample comprises under 45,000 clones, around four fifths of which are singletons, and 6.2% rests with the top ten. Study conclusions and caveats: Repertoires in HIV (unlike those of controls) had narrower CDR3 length ranges.

The sequence came from a man aged 18 to 30 with HIV. The sequenced sample was unsorted PBMCs, obtained 1 year after starting antiretroviral therapy. The V call is TRBV9, the J call TRBJ2-1; 10 bases are a match to TRBD2. DNA of the CDR3: TGTGCCAGCAGCGTTGGAGCGGGAGGGGATGAGCAGTTCTTC. Translation gives CASSVGAGGDEQFF.